This passage covers 2 T cell receptor beta chains from one sample sequenced in a study of T and B cells in COVID-19 patients (dated by TCRdb to 2020 to 2021). TRB repertoires were amplified using about 220-500 ng of genomic DNA isolated from blood. Sequenced on an Illumina MiSeq. Multiplex PCR with BIOMED2 TRB-A/B primer pools was used to amplify the TRB rearrangements. The raw public reads went through TCRdb reprocessing: fastp at Q25, MiXCR clone calling, in-frame beta chains kept. Every CDR3 protein is listed once, alongside the most common genes and DNA of its rows. This sample holds some 5,000 distinct CDR3 sequences; about 19% were observed only once. The ten largest clones take up approximately 3.4% of the sample. The sample consisted of blood. These receptors came from a human donor with active COVID-19.

The CDR3 loop is CASSSQFNEKLFF. CDR3 DNA: TGTGCCAGCAGCTCACAGTTTAATGAAAAACTGTTTTTT. The chain couples TRBV7-9 to TRBJ1-4; no definite D call. V shed 4 bases and J shed 4 bases, with 7 bases lying between them. Per germline, CDR1 SEHNR and CDR2 FQNEAQ (reference sequence). This CDR3 spans 13 amino acids. Full variable domain (missing parts from reference TRBV7-9 and TRBJ1-4): DTGVSQNPRHKITKRGQNVTFRCDPISEHNRLYWYRQTLGQGPEFLTYFQNEAQLEKSRLLSDRFSAERPKGSFSTLEIQRTEQGDSAMYLCASSSQFNEKLFFGSGTQLSVL.

This clonotype is classed as medium-sized. The V and J genes are TRBV7-2 and TRBJ2-1; 11 bases match TRBD2. The CDR3 is 15 residues long. V lost 5 bases, J lost 4 bases, and 4 bases stayed unmatched. Germline V CDR1 and CDR2: SGHTA, FQGNSA. The CDR3 nucleotides are TGTGCCAGCAGCAAGGGACTAGCGGCATACAATGAGCAGTTCTTC. Protein: CASSKGLAAYNEQFF.